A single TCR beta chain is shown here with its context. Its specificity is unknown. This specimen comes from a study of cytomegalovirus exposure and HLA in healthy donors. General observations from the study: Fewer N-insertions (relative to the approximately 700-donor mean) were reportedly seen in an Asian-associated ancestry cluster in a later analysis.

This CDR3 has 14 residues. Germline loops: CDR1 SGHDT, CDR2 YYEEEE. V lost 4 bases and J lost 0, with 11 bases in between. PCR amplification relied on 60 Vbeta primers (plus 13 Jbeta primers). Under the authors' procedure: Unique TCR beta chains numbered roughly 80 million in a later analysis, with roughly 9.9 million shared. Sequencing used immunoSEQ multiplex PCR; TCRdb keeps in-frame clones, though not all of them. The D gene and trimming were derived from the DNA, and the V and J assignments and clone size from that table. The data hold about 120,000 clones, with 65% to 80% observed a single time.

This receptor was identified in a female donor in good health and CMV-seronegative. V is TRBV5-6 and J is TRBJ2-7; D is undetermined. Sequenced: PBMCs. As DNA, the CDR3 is TGTGCCAGCAGCCACCTTCCTAGCTCCTACGAGCAGTACTTC. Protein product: CASSHLPSSYEQYF.